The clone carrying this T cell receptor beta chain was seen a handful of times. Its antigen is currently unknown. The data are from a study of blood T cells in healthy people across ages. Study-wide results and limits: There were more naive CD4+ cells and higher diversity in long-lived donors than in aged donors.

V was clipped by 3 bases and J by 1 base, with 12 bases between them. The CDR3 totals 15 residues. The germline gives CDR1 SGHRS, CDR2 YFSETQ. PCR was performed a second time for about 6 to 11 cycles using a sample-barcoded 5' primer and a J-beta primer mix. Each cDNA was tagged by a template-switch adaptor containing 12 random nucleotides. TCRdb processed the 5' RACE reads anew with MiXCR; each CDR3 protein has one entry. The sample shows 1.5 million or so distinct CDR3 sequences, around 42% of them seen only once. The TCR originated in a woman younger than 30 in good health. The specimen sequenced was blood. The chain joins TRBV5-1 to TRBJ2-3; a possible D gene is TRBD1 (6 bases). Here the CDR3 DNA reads TGCGCCAGCAGCTCCGCAGGGGACCGCACAGATACGCAGTATTTT. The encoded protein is CASSSAGDRTDTQYF.